This TCR beta chain is drawn from a study of spatial heterogeneity in lung cancer. This clonotype was picked up many times. Indicated time point: sample taken at primary tumor resection. Extraction of whole RNA from tumor, nontumor lung or frozen PBMC preceded unsorted sequencing. A distinct unique molecular identifier was carried by each TCR cDNA molecule. Using its own MiXCR run on the 5' RACE reads, TCRdb lists one record per CDR3 protein. The sample lists 40,000 or so distinct CDR3 sequences; around 7% were seen once. The V gene's germline CDR1 is MNHEY and CDR2 SVGAGI. Trimming removed 4 bases from V and 1 base from J; junction bases left unmatched: 2. The CDR3 loop spans 14 amino acids.

The source of this sequence is a male donor with early-stage non-small cell lung cancer. This specimen consisted of PBMCs, obtained at surgery. This chain connects TRBV6-5 to TRBJ1-1; TRBD1 matches 8 bases. The CDR3 DNA sequence: TGTGCCAGCAGTTCAGGACAGGGGAACACTGAAGCTTTCTTT. Protein sequence: CASSSGQGNTEAFF.